This record looks at one TCR beta chain sequence and its context. This clonotype occurred many times. Its antigen is not yet known. No base quality values were provided; no much bigger clone lies one nucleotide off. This sample is drawn from a study of T cell repertoires in cytomegalovirus infection (dated by TCRdb to about 2019). At the level of the whole study: The HLA type of each donor mattered for the analysis, because public TCR beta signatures pointed to carriage of CMV infection along with the matching HLA type. The investigation overall reported the following: Cumulative frequency of public TCR beta family members discriminated carriers of CMV infection plus the relevant HLA type in this cohort and an independent roughly 330-donor cohort. In the ex vivo response, HLA-C-restricted CMV-specific TCR beta clonotypes were dominant, and in two of eight donors the single most frequent clonotype came from this HLA-C-restricted group.

The sequencer listed for this sample is Illumina HiSeq 1500. The raw public data were reprocessed by TCRdb itself: fastp quality trimming at Q25, MiXCR clonotype calling, in-frame beta chains only. One record per CDR3 amino acid sequence lists the most common genes and DNA. The sample includes fewer than 300,000 distinct CDR3 sequences, with about a quarter observed a single time. The leading ten clones occupy approximately 13% of the sample. This receptor was identified in a human donor in good health (CMV status not recorded). Some clones in this sample may be carry-over from other donors' samples. Sequencing input: PBMCs.

The CDR3 is CASSRDRTQGQYF. In nucleotides, the sequence is TGTGCCAGCAGCCGAGACAGAACTCAGGGGCAGTACTTC. Rearrangement joined TRBV7-2 to TRBJ2-7; a tentative D call is TRBD1 (5 bases match). The CDR1 and CDR2 encoded by the germline V gene are SGHTA and FQGNSA. The CDR3 sequence holds 13 residues, the cysteine and phenylalanine included. This entry keeps only the CDR3 DNA: 39 bases, framed from base 1. V is shortened by 5 bases, J by 9 bases, and the region joining them spans 17 bases.